What follows are 8 T cell receptor beta chains derived from one specimen sequenced in a study of long-term antiretroviral therapy in people with HIV. With survey level as its setting, the immunoSEQ assay was v3.0. Generated by immunoSEQ multiplex PCR, the TCRdb table keeps only in-frame clones and is missing some. The table lists 25,000 to 30,000 clones, roughly 88% of them singletons, with 9.9% in the top ten. The starting material was unsorted PBMCs, obtained 2.8 years after starting antiretroviral therapy. Source of these receptors: a man younger than 40 with HIV.

The V and J genes are TRBV2 and TRBJ2-5, with 9 bases matching TRBD2. The CDR3 runs 13 residues. Losses at the gene ends were 0 bases for V and 12 bases for J; bases not matched to a gene: 5. Germline V lookup: CDR1 SNHLY, CDR2 FYNNEI. The CDR3: CASSEAAGGGKYF. The CDR3 DNA reads as TGTGCCAGCAGTGAAGCGGCGGGGGGGGGAAAGTACTTC.

Of note for this clone: At the DNA level, this CDR3 is encoded by other sequences in the same sample as well. V and J are TRBV7-6 and TRBJ2-7, with D perhaps matching TRBD2 (6 bases). This CDR3 region has 13 residues. Germline V lookup: CDR1 SGHVS, CDR2 FNYEAQ. Between the trimmed V and J ends, which lost 5 bases and 3 bases, there was a span of 11 bases. As DNA, the CDR3 is TGTGCCAGCAGCGCGGGACCTAACTACGAGCAGTACTTC. Protein sequence: CASSAGPNYEQYF.

The chain has TRBV28 and TRBJ2-7; 10 bases are shared with TRBD2. Germline values: CDR1 MDHEN, CDR2 SYDVKM. CDR3 size: 13 residues. V shed 4 bases, J shed 6 bases, and the junction held 3 bases outside the gene matches. The CDR3 sequence is CASSWGLASEQYF. The DNA for the CDR3 is TGTGCCAGCAGTTGGGGACTAGCGTCCGAGCAGTACTTC.

The chain couples TRBV4-1 to TRBJ2-2; 8 nucleotides agree with TRBD1. With 3 bases clipped from V and 7 bases from J, the junction kept 10 bases outside the gene matches. The germline V gene has CDR1 MGHRA and CDR2 YSYEKL. The CDR3 runs 16 residues. Here the CDR3 DNA reads TGCGCCAGCAGCCAGGACTCAGGGGGCTTTGGCGGGGAGCTGTTTTTT. It is translated as CASSQDSGGFGGELFF.

V and J are TRBV14 and TRBJ2-1; 14 positions match TRBD2. The V segment lost 3 bases and the J segment 8 bases; nucleotides outside the gene matches: 3. This CDR3 is built from 15 residues. In germline, CDR1 is SGHDN, CDR2 FVKESK. The CDR3 loop is CASSQTSGGGHEQFF. For the CDR3, the DNA is TGTGCCAGCAGCCAGACTAGCGGGGGGGGTCATGAGCAGTTCTTC.

The J gene is TRBJ2-7, the V gene TRBV2; D remains unclear. Trimming removed 3 bases at V and 1 base at J, with 7 bases between. Germline V gene sequence: CDR1 SNHLY, CDR2 FYNNEI. This CDR3 has 13 amino acids. Written as DNA, the CDR3 is TGTGCCAGCAGTGACCGTACTTCCTACGAGCAGTACTTC. Translating it yields CASSDRTSYEQYF. Variable domain in full (rest from reference TRBV2 and TRBJ2-7): EPEVTQTPSHQVTQMGQEVILRCVPISNHLYFYWYRQILGQKVEFLVSFYNNEISEKSEIFDDQFSVERPDGSNFTLKIRSTKLEDSAMYFCASSDRTSYEQYFGPGTRLTVT.

V is TRBV7-8 and J is TRBJ2-7; 7 bases match TRBD1. The junction had 3 bases not matched to a gene; V was cut back by 1 base and J by 0 bases. CDR1 SGHVS and CDR2 FQNEAQ come from the germline V gene. The CDR3 contains 15 residues. CDR3 in DNA: TGTGCCAGCAGCTTAGAAGGGGGCAACTCCTACGAGCAGTACTTC. As protein: CASSLEGGNSYEQYF.

The rearrangement joins TRBV5-4 to TRBJ1-4; D gene ambiguous. CDR3 size: 17 residues. V was shortened by 4 bases and J by 0 bases, with 16 bases between the two germline ends. Per germline, CDR1 SGHNT and CDR2 YYREEE (reference sequence). The CDR3 DNA reads TGTGCCAGCAGCCTAGGTTCCGGGCTCACAACTAATGAAAAACTGTTTTTT. This codes for CASSLGSGLTTNEKLFF.